This TCR beta chain was recovered during a study of T cell repertoires in cytomegalovirus infection. MiXCR, run by TCRdb on the reads, gives a single entry per CDR3 protein. This table has more than 500,000 distinct CDR3 sequences, approximately 15% appearing once. This clonotype was counted ten times or more. No antigen is known for it. Notes on the study in general: Identification of carriers of CMV plus the relevant HLA was performed using cumulative public TCR beta family frequency. Within the response measured ex vivo, HLA-C-restricted CMV-specific TCR beta clonotypes were dominant.

V was trimmed by 5 bases and J by 0 bases, leaving 14 bases between them. The germline V gene encodes CDR1 MDHEN and CDR2 SYDVKM. There are 17 residues in the CDR3. The chain uses TRBV28 and TRBJ2-6, with D perhaps matching TRBD2 (5 bases). Sequenced: CD8+ T cells from PBMCs. This TCR derives from a human donor in good health (CMV status not recorded). Some clones in this sample may be carry-over from other donors' samples. CDR3 nucleotide sequence: TGTGCCAGCAGTCCAGCGACTAAGAGCTCTGGGGCCAACGTCCTGACTTTC. Translating gives CASSPATKSSGANVLTF.